This passage covers 26 T cell receptor beta chains from one sample sequenced in a study of vaccination effects on CD4 cells after COVID-19. Sequencing in the ViraFEST assay came after antigen-specific CD4+ T cells had been expanded with viral peptide pools, which were used to stimulate PBMC. With approximately 9 days of culture completed, CD4+ T cells were isolated. Participants were given two doses of BNT162b2 or mRNA-1273 vaccine. The assay was immunoSEQ multiplex PCR, and TCRdb's table has in-frame clones only and misses some. This sample has 20,000 to 30,000 clones, with more than 60% found just once. These receptors' targets are unknown. The sample consisted of CD4+ T cells from PBMCs cultured with HCoV-NL63 spike peptides, taken after COVID-19 vaccination. All receptors derive from a human donor who received a COVID-19 vaccine.

The chain uses TRBV4-1 and TRBJ2-3; 12 nucleotides match TRBD2. The V gene's germline CDR1 is MGHRA and CDR2 YSYEKL. This CDR3 has 15 amino acids. With V trimmed by 4 bases and J by 7 bases, 6 bases remained unmatched. The CDR3 DNA reads as TGCGCCAGCAGCCCGGGACTAGCGGGCCTCTATACGCAGTATTTT. Encoded protein: CASSPGLAGLYTQYF.

This clone was counted between two and nine times. J is TRBJ2-3 and V is TRBV7-9; 7 bases are shared with TRBD2. Trimming took 1 base from V and 4 from J; bases not matched to a gene: 8. The CDR3 runs 16 residues. From germline, CDR1 is SEHNR and CDR2 FQNEAQ (reference sequence). This chain's CDR3 is CASSLVGGGGADTQYF. DNA for the CDR3: TGTGCCAGCAGCTTAGTGGGTGGCGGGGGAGCAGATACGCAGTATTTT.

The gene calls are TRBV28 and TRBJ2-7, with TRBD1 as a possible D gene (6 bases). From germline, CDR1 is MDHEN and CDR2 SYDVKM. CDR3 length equals 14 residues. V dropped 5 bases and J dropped 5 bases, with 16 bases sitting between them. The chain's CDR3 is CASSLLRGTNEQYF. DNA of the CDR3: TGTGCCAGCAGTCTTCTCAGGGGAACGAACGAGCAGTACTTC.

The V call is TRBV5-4, the J call TRBJ2-1; D is perhaps TRBD2 (5 bases). CDR1 is SGHNT and CDR2 is YYREEE in the germline V gene (reference sequence). The CDR3 is 15 amino acids. Trimming took 0 bases from V and 2 from J, leaving 9 bases between them. The CDR3 nucleotides read TGTGCCAGCAGCTTGGGAGGGCCGGCCTACAATGAGCAGTTCTTC. This encodes CASSLGGPAYNEQFF.

The V and J genes are TRBV6-4 and TRBJ1-2; 7 bases line up with TRBD1. J lost 6 bases, V lost 5 bases, and 18 bases had no gene match. This CDR3 spans 17 amino acids. Per germline, CDR1 MRHNA and CDR2 SNTAGT. CDR3: CASSQTGLTRGKDGYTF. The CDR3 DNA follows: TGTGCCAGCAGTCAAACGGGACTAACCAGGGGGAAGGATGGCTACACCTTC.

The rearrangement joins TRBV7-2 to TRBJ1-2; 9 nucleotides align to TRBD1. The CDR3 is 15 residues long. Germline CDR1 is SGHTA and CDR2 is FQGNSA. Trimming took 3 bases from V and 8 from J; bases not matched to a gene: 10. CDR3 residues: CASSLGGTGQGGYTF. CDR3 in DNA: TGTGCCAGCAGCTTGGGGGGGACAGGGCAGGGAGGCTACACCTTC. Based on the CDR3 plus reference TRBV7-2 and TRBJ1-2, the full variable domain is GAGVSQSPSNKVTEKGKDVELRCDPISGHTALYWYRQSLGQGLEFLIYFQGNSAPDKSGLPSDRFSAERTGGSVSTLTIQRTQQEDSAVYLCASSLGGTGQGGYTFGSGTRLTVV.

The V gene is TRBV3-1 (or the pseudogene TRBV3-2), the J gene TRBJ1-2; D not resolved. Trimming took 4 bases from V and 4 from J, leaving 10 bases between them. This CDR3 contains 13 residues. The germline CDR1 and CDR2 sequences are LGHDT and YNNKEL (reference sequence). DNA for the CDR3: TGTGCCAGCAGCCCCGACGGGATCTATGGCTACACCTTC. This sequence encodes CASSPDGIYGYTF.

This chain joins TRBV7-9 and TRBJ1-4; TRBD1 is a possible D gene (5 bases). V dropped 2 bases and J dropped 6 bases, with 13 bases sitting between them. The CDR3 runs 15 residues. Germline V CDR1 and CDR2: SEHNR, FQNEAQ (reference sequence). CDR3 nucleotide sequence: TGTGCCAGCAGCTTACAGGGCCACCGGGATGAAAAACTGTTTTTT. Its translation: CASSLQGHRDEKLFF.

The table lists this clone with a few counts. V is TRBV4-2 and J is TRBJ1-3; D is undetermined. Trimming removed 5 bases from V and 0 bases from J, with 8 bases in between. This CDR3 is 14 amino acids long. Germline CDR1 is LGHNA and CDR2 is YNFKEQ. The CDR3 nucleotides read TGTGCCAGCAGCTTTGGCACCTCTGGAAACACCATATATTTT. Translating gives CASSFGTSGNTIYF.

This chain uses TRBV6-5 with TRBJ2-1; D possibly corresponds to TRBD1 (6 bases). Looked up from germline, CDR1 is MNHEY and CDR2 is SVGAGI. The CDR3 contains 14 residues. The germline V and J ends were trimmed by 0 bases and 6 bases, with 9 bases remaining between them. This CDR3 reads CASSYSRDTNEQFF. The CDR3 nucleotides read TGTGCCAGCAGTTACTCGAGGGACACCAATGAGCAGTTCTTC.

The rearrangement uses TRBV7-8 and TRBJ2-7; D unclear. Germline V gene sequence: CDR1 SGHVS, CDR2 FQNEAQ. This CDR3 has 16 residues. The V end was cut by 2 bases, the J end by 2 bases, with 16 bases between. CDR3 DNA: TGTGCCAGCAGCTTACCCGCCGGGTTAGAACCCTACGAGCAGTACTTC. Its translation is CASSLPAGLEPYEQYF. Variable domain in full (rest from reference TRBV7-8 and TRBJ2-7): GAGVSQSPRYKVAKRGQDVALRCDPISGHVSLFWYQQALGQGPEFLTYFQNEAQLDKSGLPSDRFFAERPEGSVSTLKIQRTQQEDSAVYLCASSLPAGLEPYEQYFGPGTRLTVT.

V gene TRBV3-1 (or the pseudogene TRBV3-2) combines with J gene TRBJ2-1; 7 bases map to TRBD2. CDR1 and CDR2 from the germline V gene are LGHDT and YNNKEL (reference sequence). With 6 bases clipped from V and 0 bases from J, the junction kept 8 bases outside the gene matches. This CDR3 region has 16 residues. The CDR3 here is CASSHSGMSSYNEQFF. CDR3 sequence (DNA): TGTGCCAGCAGTCACAGCGGGATGAGCTCCTACAATGAGCAGTTCTTC.

This clone was detected only once. The chain uses TRBV27 and TRBJ1-6; 9 bases agree with TRBD1. Germline CDR1 MNHEY, CDR2 SMNVEV (reference sequence). V was pared by 5 bases and J by 8 bases, with 7 bases of the junction left unmatched. The CDR3 contains 15 residues. DNA for the CDR3: TGTGCCAGCAGTCCCCGGACAGGGGAGGATTCACCCCTCCACTTT. Its protein is CASSPRTGEDSPLHF.

The gene calls are TRBV25-1 and TRBJ1-6, with 8 bases fitting TRBD1. The V segment lost 8 bases and the J segment 6 bases; nucleotides outside the gene matches: 12. Per the germline V gene, CDR1 is MGHDK and CDR2 is SYGVNS. There are 16 residues in the CDR3. CDR3 protein: CASRPGTGYGNSPLHF. CDR3 DNA sequence: TGTGCCAGCCGTCCCGGGACAGGTTACGGTAATTCACCCCTCCACTTT. Full variable domain (remainder filled in from reference TRBV25-1 and TRBJ1-6): EADIYQTPRYLVIGTGKKITLECSQTMGHDKMYWYQQDPGMELHLIHYSYGVNSTEKGDLSSESTVSRIRTEHFPLTLESARPSHTSQYLCASRPGTGYGNSPLHFGNGTRLTVT.

The CDR3 is CASSPAPQETQYF. CDR3 nucleotide sequence: TGCGCCAGCAGCCCCGCCCCCCAAGAGACCCAGTACTTC. The V call is TRBV5-1, the J call TRBJ2-5; D remains unclear. The CDR3 is 13 residues long. Germline CDR1 SGHRS, CDR2 YFSETQ. The ends were cut back, 4 bases at V and 1 base at J, with 8 bases in the middle.

This rearrangement joins TRBV4-1 to TRBJ2-5; D is uncertain. The CDR3 is made up of 12 amino acids. Trimming stripped 1 base from V and 5 bases from J, with 5 bases between. Germline values: CDR1 MGHRA, CDR2 YSYEKL. The CDR3 bases are TGCGCCAGCAGCCAAGTTTCGGAGACCCAGTACTTC. This sequence encodes CASSQVSETQYF.

The chain links TRBV2 to TRBJ2-7, with D tentatively TRBD1 or TRBD2 (5 bases each). The CDR3 is 15 amino acids. Trimming shortened V by 3 bases and J by 3 bases, and 15 bases separated the two germline ends. From germline, CDR1 is SNHLY and CDR2 FYNNEI. The CDR3 loop reads CASSDDSLGVYEQYF. In DNA, the CDR3 is TGTGCCAGCAGTGATGACAGCCTGGGGGTCTACGAGCAGTACTTC.

This clone was detected a few times. This chain connects TRBV5-1 to TRBJ2-3; D ambiguous. Germline CDR1 reads SGHRS; CDR2 reads YFSETQ. The V end lost 4 bases, the J end lost 2 bases, and 11 bases lay between the germline ends. This CDR3 comprises 14 residues. Written as DNA, the CDR3 is TGCGCCAGCAGCGGCGGCCAGGCCACAGATACGCAGTATTTT. Translating it yields CASSGGQATDTQYF. Filled out from reference TRBV5-1 and TRBJ2-3, the complete variable domain reads KAGVTQTPRYLIKTRGQQVTLSCSPISGHRSVSWYQQTPGQGLQFLFEYFSETQRNKGNFPGRFSGRQFSNSRSEMNVSTLELGDSALYLCASSGGQATDTQYFGPGTRLTVL.

The rearrangement uses TRBV18 and TRBJ2-7, with 7 bases identical to TRBD2. V lost 3 bases to trimming and J lost 3 bases; unmatched junction nucleotides: 2. CDR3 size: 13 residues. CDR1 is KGHSH and CDR2 is LQKENI in the germline V gene. For the CDR3, the DNA is TGTGCCAGCTCACCTGGGGGGGACTACGAGCAGTACTTC. As protein: CASSPGGDYEQYF.

The V and J genes are TRBV7-2 and TRBJ1-2; 10 nucleotides align to TRBD1. J lost 4 bases, V lost 3 bases, and 5 bases had no gene match. CDR1 and CDR2 (germline): SGHTA, FQGNSA. This CDR3 is 15 amino acids long. For the CDR3, the DNA is TGTGCCAGCAGCTTGAGGGACAGGGGACCCTATGGCTACACCTTC. Amino acids: CASSLRDRGPYGYTF.

This chain joins TRBV20-1 and TRBJ2-5; 8 nucleotides align to TRBD2. V lost 3 bases, J lost 5 bases, and 8 bases stayed unmatched. This CDR3 is 14 amino acids long. Germline loops: CDR1 DFQATT, CDR2 SNEGSKA (reference sequence). The CDR3 is CSASPRGGRETQYF. DNA of the CDR3: TGCAGTGCTAGTCCCCGGGGGGGCCGGGAGACCCAGTACTTC.

The chain recombines TRBV25-1 with TRBJ2-3, with 12 nucleotides matching TRBD2. The CDR3 extends over 18 amino acids. Germline-derived CDR1 and CDR2 are MGHDK and SYGVNS. V was clipped by 2 bases and J by 4 bases; unmatched bases: 10. In DNA form, the CDR3 reads TGTGCCAGCAGTGAACCTAGCGGGGGGGCCTCCGGAGCAGATACGCAGTATTTT. Translating gives CASSEPSGGASGADTQYF. The full variable domain, rest sourced from reference TRBV25-1 and TRBJ2-3, is EADIYQTPRYLVIGTGKKITLECSQTMGHDKMYWYQQDPGMELHLIHYSYGVNSTEKGDLSSESTVSRIRTEHFPLTLESARPSHTSQYLCASSEPSGGASGADTQYFGPGTRLTVL.

The chain couples TRBV18 to TRBJ2-7; weak D call: TRBD2 (6 bases). Germline-derived CDR1 and CDR2 are KGHSH and LQKENI. V was trimmed by 1 base and J by 6 bases, leaving 10 bases between them. The CDR3 extends over 13 amino acids. The CDR3 DNA follows: TGTGCCAGCTCACCACGGGACGGGGGCGAGCAGTACTTC. Translating it yields CASSPRDGGEQYF.

J is TRBJ1-1 and V is TRBV4-1; D not certain. The CDR3 is 13 residues long. Germline V gene lookup returns CDR1 MGHRA and CDR2 YSYEKL. Trimming took off 2 bases at V and 6 bases at J, with 10 bases between the two ends. DNA for the CDR3: TGCGCCAGCAGCCAATTGTTGTTGGCTGAAGCTTTCTTT. It specifies CASSQLLLAEAFF.

The chain combines TRBV5-1 with TRBJ1-1; a weak D match, TRBD1 (5 bases). CDR1 SGHRS and CDR2 YFSETQ come from the germline V gene. This CDR3 has 14 residues. Deletions cut 4 bases from V and 5 bases from J, with 15 bases between. CDR3 sequence reads: CASSPVGGWTEAFF. The CDR3 DNA sequence: TGCGCCAGCAGCCCGGTTGGGGGTTGGACTGAAGCTTTCTTT.

The gene calls are TRBV25-1 and TRBJ1-6; D ambiguous. The germline gives CDR1 MGHDK, CDR2 SYGVNS. CDR3 length: 15 residues. V dropped 1 base and J dropped 7 bases, with 11 bases sitting between them. Written as DNA, the CDR3 is TGTGCCAGCAGTGAATTCGGGGATTTCAATTCACCCCTCCACTTT. Its protein is CASSEFGDFNSPLHF. The whole variable domain, remainder taken from reference TRBV25-1 and TRBJ1-6, is EADIYQTPRYLVIGTGKKITLECSQTMGHDKMYWYQQDPGMELHLIHYSYGVNSTEKGDLSSESTVSRIRTEHFPLTLESARPSHTSQYLCASSEFGDFNSPLHFGNGTRLTVT.